The 9 T cell receptor beta chains below all came from one sample that was sequenced in a study of regulatory T cells in long-lasting Graves disease. The TCR beta library used iRepertoire HTBI primers with Arm-PCR amplification of CDR3. TCRdb re-called the multiplex PCR reads through MiXCR, storing one row per CDR3 protein. Of a few hundred thousand distinct CDR3 sequences in the sample, around 23% are singletons; the top ten hold 25% to 30%. The time point: persistent/refractory GD, antithyroid drugs over 5 years with positive TRAb. PBMC RNA was the source of the TCR library. The specimen comprised peripheral blood mononuclear cells (PBMCs), sampled when the disease was refractory, from a patient treated with antithyroid drugs. These receptors were obtained from a woman in her thirties or forties with Graves disease.

This clonotype has only a few counts. CDR3 nucleotides: TGTGCCAGCAGACGTAGCGGGAGGACCTACGAGCAGTACTTC. The encoded protein is CASRRSGRTYEQYF. This rearrangement joins TRBV13 to TRBJ2-7; 10 positions agree with TRBD2. The CDR3 runs to 14 residues. V lost 6 bases to trimming and J lost 2 bases; unmatched junction nucleotides: 4. Germline loops: CDR1 PRHDT, CDR2 FYEKMQ (reference sequence).

This clonotype came up a few times. This chain connects TRBV20-1 to TRBJ1-4, with D possibly matching TRBD1 (5 bases). The CDR3 runs to 16 residues. CDR1 is DFQATT, CDR2 SNEGSKA, per germline (reference sequence). V lost 3 bases to trimming and J lost 4 bases, with 18 bases between them. The DNA for the CDR3 is TGCAGTGCTAGCGCTGTTGGACACCAAGATAATGAAAAACTGTTTTTT. Its translation is CSASAVGHQDNEKLFF.

This clonotype has at least ten counts. V usage is TRBV3-1 and J usage is TRBJ1-1, with TRBD1 matching 7 bases. The V segment lost 4 bases and the J segment 1 base; nucleotides outside the gene matches: 3. The CDR3 length is 14 residues. In germline, CDR1 is LGHDT, CDR2 YNNKEL (reference sequence). The CDR3 reads CASSPNRGNTEAFF. In DNA form, the CDR3 reads TGTGCCAGCAGCCCAAACAGGGGGAACACTGAAGCTTTCTTT. The full variable domain, its missing parts supplied by reference TRBV3-1 and TRBJ1-1, is DTAVSQTPKYLVTQMGNDKSIKCEQNLGHDTMYWYKQDSKKFLKIMFSYNNKELIINETVPNRFSPKSPDKAHLNLHINSLELGDSAVYFCASSPNRGNTEAFFGQGTRLTVV.

This clonotype was recorded at least ten times. This rearrangement joins TRBV2 to TRBJ1-2; the match to TRBD1 covers 7 bases. Losses at the gene ends were 2 bases for V and 1 base for J; bases not matched to a gene: 16. The CDR3 is 19 residues long. In germline, CDR1 is SNHLY, CDR2 FYNNEI. Here the CDR3 DNA reads TGTGCCAGCAGTGAATTTCTCTACACCTGGGACAGCCATAACTATGGCTACACCTTC. This codes for CASSEFLYTWDSHNYGYTF. Combining the CDR3 with reference TRBV2 and TRBJ1-2 gives the whole variable domain EPEVTQTPSHQVTQMGQEVILRCVPISNHLYFYWYRQILGQKVEFLVSFYNNEISEKSEIFDDQFSVERPDGSNFTLKIRSTKLEDSAMYFCASSEFLYTWDSHNYGYTFGSGTRLTVV.

Many counts were recorded for this clonotype. The chain is built from TRBV12-3 or TRBV12-4 and TRBJ2-5, with 11 bases aligning to TRBD2. The CDR3 is 13 residues long. With V trimmed by 6 bases and J by 5 bases, 2 bases remained unmatched. CDR3 sequence (DNA): TGTGCCAGCAGCAGACTAGCGGGGGAGACCCAGTACTTC. This sequence encodes CASSRLAGETQYF.

This clonotype was detected only a few times. The chain joins TRBV3-1 to TRBJ1-1; no clear D. The CDR3 has 14 residues. CDR1 and CDR2 from the germline V gene are LGHDT and YNNKEL (reference sequence). With 2 bases removed from V and 6 bases from J, the gap between germline ends came to 13 bases. CDR3 sequence (DNA): TGTGCCAGCAGCCAATATACGACCGAGGCTGAAGCTTTCTTT. Translation: CASSQYTTEAEAFF.

The CDR3 DNA reads as TGTGCCAGCAGTCCGACTAGCGGGAATTACAATGAGCAGTTCTTC. Translation: CASSPTSGNYNEQFF. The rearrangement joins TRBV28 to TRBJ2-1; 11 bases fit TRBD2. Losses at the gene ends were 5 bases for V and 4 bases for J; bases not matched to a gene: 4. The CDR3 has 15 residues. Germline CDR1 is MDHEN and CDR2 is SYDVKM.

The chain recombines TRBV7-2 with TRBJ1-6; no reliable D call. The CDR3 runs 15 residues. V was clipped by 5 bases and J by 6 bases, with 14 bases between them. CDR1 SGHTA and CDR2 FQGNSA come from the germline V gene. CDR3 nucleotide sequence: TGTGCCAGCAGCGCGAGGGCTACGTTTAATTCACCCCTCCACTTT. Protein product: CASSARATFNSPLHF.

This clonotype was seen only a few times. This chain connects TRBV9 to TRBJ2-4, with a possible D match to TRBD2 (6 bases). Looked up from germline, CDR1 is SGDLS and CDR2 is YYNGEE. V shed 3 bases and J shed 0 bases, with 13 bases lying between them. There are 16 residues in the CDR3. The CDR3 spells CASSEGPGLAKNIQYF. For the CDR3, the DNA is TGTGCCAGCAGCGAGGGACCGGGACTAGCCAAAAACATTCAGTACTTC.